Listed here is a single T cell receptor beta chain. This specimen belongs to a study of CD8 T cells in ankylosing spondylitis. A single record per CDR3 protein comes from TCRdb applying MiXCR to the 5' RACE reads. The table lists under 450,000 distinct CDR3 sequences, 20% of them singletons. The CDR3 covers 14 residues. CDR1 is LNHNV and CDR2 is YYDKDF in the germline V gene (reference sequence). Deletions cut 5 bases from V and 0 bases from J, with 10 bases between. This sequence joins TRBV15 and TRBJ1-1, with a weak D call TRBD1 (5 bases). The sample consisted of blood, either unsorted or a sorted T cell fraction (not recorded which). This clonotype was sampled from a male donor with ankylosing spondylitis or in good health (not recorded which). Written as DNA, the CDR3 is TGTGCCACCAGCGGTCCGGACATGAACACTGAAGCTTTCTTT. It encodes CATSGPDMNTEAFF.